Detailed here is one TCR beta chain. Some clones are missing from TCRdb's copy, which holds only in-frame ones; the method was immunoSEQ multiplex PCR. The table lists approximately 2.4 million clones, under 97% of them singletons. The data are from a study of shared clonotypes between healthy human individuals. Donors included only healthy HIV-negative adults lacking recent acute infections or vaccinations. The CDR3 loop spans 15 amino acids. CDR1 SQVTM and CDR2 ANQGSEA come from the germline V gene. The J segment lost 7 bases and the V segment lost 1 base, leaving 9 bases of the junction unmatched. The sequenced sample was naive CD4+ T cells sorted from blood. The subset: CD45RA+ positively selected. J is TRBJ1-2 and V is TRBV29-1; TRBD1 matches at 10 bases. The receptor was derived from a man aged 18 to 29 in good health. The CDR3 here is CSVEVPWTGGLGYTF. The CDR3 nucleotides read TGCAGCGTTGAAGTACCTTGGACAGGGGGTCTTGGCTACACCTTC.